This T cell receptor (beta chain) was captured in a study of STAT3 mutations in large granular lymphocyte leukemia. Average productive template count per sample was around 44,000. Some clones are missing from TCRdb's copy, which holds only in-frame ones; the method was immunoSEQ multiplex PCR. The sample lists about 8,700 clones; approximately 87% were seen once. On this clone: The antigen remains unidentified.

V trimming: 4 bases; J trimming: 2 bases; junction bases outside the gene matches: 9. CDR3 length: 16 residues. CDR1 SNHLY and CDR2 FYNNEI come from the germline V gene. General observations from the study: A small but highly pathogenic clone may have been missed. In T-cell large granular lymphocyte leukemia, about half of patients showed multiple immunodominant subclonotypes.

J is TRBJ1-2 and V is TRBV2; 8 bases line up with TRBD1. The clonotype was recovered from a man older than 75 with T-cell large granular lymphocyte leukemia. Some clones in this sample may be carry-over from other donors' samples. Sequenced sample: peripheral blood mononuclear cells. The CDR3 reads CASSAHSGGRNYGYTF. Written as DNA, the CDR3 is TGTGCCAGCAGTGCACACTCAGGGGGCCGGAACTATGGCTACACCTTC. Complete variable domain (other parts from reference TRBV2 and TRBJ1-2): EPEVTQTPSHQVTQMGQEVILRCVPISNHLYFYWYRQILGQKVEFLVSFYNNEISEKSEIFDDQFSVERPDGSNFTLKIRSTKLEDSAMYFCASSAHSGGRNYGYTFGSGTRLTVV.